Listed here is a single T cell receptor beta chain. What antigen it recognizes has not been identified. There are no base qualities to consult, and no much larger clone falls within one base. This sample was included in a study of blood T cell repertoires in COVID-19 (dated by TCRdb to about 2020). Notes on the research overall: Samples from collaborators originated in the United States, Italy and Spain and spanned both the acute and convalescent phases of COVID-19. The prospective study material was composed of cDNA or gDNA derived from T cells, B-cell-depleted T cells, or PBMCs. Subjects who had been exposed to COVID-19, were actively infected with it, or had recovered from it provided the deeply sampled blood TCRbeta repertoires that made up the dataset. The repertoires were released in a freely available public database meant as a resource for research on the immune response to SARS-CoV-2. Samples were obtained from the ongoing ImmuneRACE study (first 160 participants) and from 1,254 subjects provided by 6 global collaborators. Nearly every sample came with metadata listing a de-identified subject ID, COVID-19 status, age in years and sex. Where available, HLA class I and class II types were obtained from metadata supplied by the sample provider rather than from assay-based typing.

TCRbeta CDR3 regions were amplified from genomic DNA by means of the immunoSEQ Assay, a bias-controlled multiplex PCR. Concerning the study's data processing: Nucleated cell counts per sample were estimated from amplification of reference gene primers within the assay. To quantify the absolute abundance of each unique TCRbeta CDR3 rearrangement, sequence reads were collapsed and filtered. For each sample, productive Simpson clonality was calculated as the square root of Simpson's diversity index over productive rearrangements. This is the immuneACCESS table as TCRdb keeps it, with only in-frame sequences that have V and J called. A part of the clones is gone; compared with another copy, unresolved V genes explain less than half, and the rest is unexplained. The D gene and trimming were derived from the DNA, and the V and J assignments and clone size from that table. The sample has 230,000 or so clones on record, about 91% of them singletons. The ten most abundant clones make up around 2.5% of the sample.

General study outcomes and caveats: The amount of clinical and demographic metadata varied by source and participant and was provided uncurated.

Including cysteine and phenylalanine, the CDR3 has 17 amino acids. Only the CDR3 portion is preserved as DNA: 51 bases, with reading frame beginning at the first base. At the junction V is shortened by 8 bases and J by 3 bases; bases outside the gene matches: 7. CDR1 and CDR2 were assigned from the germline V gene as SGHNT and YENEEA. Enrolling through a virtual design, the prospective study's participants ranged in age from about 18 to 89 years and lived across 24 United States geographic areas. Cohort assignment in the prospective study relied on participant-reported clinical history from a screening survey and a study questionnaire. Each participant in the prospective study had whole blood, serum and a nasopharyngeal or oropharyngeal swab collected by mobile phlebotomists. Additional blood draws and questionnaires over an approximately two-month period could optionally be provided by prospective study participants. Blood samples from the prospective study were shipped frozen or at room temperature prior to DNA extraction.

Sequencing input: PBMCs or T cells enriched from blood (not recorded which). The chain links TRBV11-3 with TRBJ2-2, and TRBD2 matches 15 of the central bases. This receptor was taken from a woman aged 40 to 50 with acute COVID-19. DNA sequence: TGTGCCAGCGCCGGGACTAGCGGGAGGCGGGACACCGGGGAGCTGTTTTTT. It specifies CASAGTSGRRDTGELFF. The CDR3 plus the reference TRBV11-3 and TRBJ2-2 genes for the other parts give the full variable domain: EAGVVQSPRYKIIEKKQPVAFWCNPISGHNTLYWYLQNLGQGPELLIRYENEEAVDDSQLPKDRFSAERLKGVDSTLKIQPAELGDSAVYLCASAGTSGRRDTGELFFGEGSRLTVL.